Listed below are T cell receptor beta chains from one sample, sequenced in a study of T cells in Graves' hyperthyroidism and ophthalmopathy. TCRdb analysed the multiplex PCR reads with MiXCR anew, one entry per CDR3 protein. The sample records 690,000 or so distinct CDR3 sequences, 18% being singletons. The sequenced sample was blood. Source of these receptors: a woman in her forties or fifties with Graves' hyperthyroidism that later progressed to Graves' ophthalmopathy. Each CDR3 is given with its conserved first and last residue. The D gene is left open where the match is weak. A row's size may be missing; if present it is once, few, many or a size class.

d_gene | abundance | j_gene | v_gene | CDR3aa | CDR3nt
TRBD2 | - | TRBJ2-2 | TRBV7-9 | CASSAPLAGPNTGELFF | TGTGCCAGCAGCGCACCCTTAGCGGGGCCTAACACCGGGGAGCTGTTTTTT
- | few | TRBJ1-2 | TRBV30 | CAWIEVPVGGGYTF | TGTGCCTGGATTGAGGTCCCCGTAGGTGGTGGCTACACCTTC
- | - | TRBJ1-5 | TRBV7-9 | CAGSPDVNQPQHF | TGTGCCGGCAGCCCAGATGTCAATCAGCCCCAGCATTTT
- | - | TRBJ1-4 | TRBV7-8 | CASSLAGFEEKLFF | TGTGCCAGCAGCTTAGCCGGTTTTGAGGAAAAACTGTTTTTT
- | many | TRBJ2-7 | TRBV20-1 | CSAHDAGATYEQYF | TGCAGTGCTCATGATGCGGGTGCGACCTACGAGCAGTACTTC
- | - | TRBJ2-5 | TRBV20-1 | CSAPLVAIQETQYF | TGCAGTGCTCCCCTGGTGGCCATCCAAGAGACCCAGTACTTC
TRBD2 | - | TRBJ2-1 | TRBV12-3/TRBV12-4 | CASIRGGFDEQFF | TGTGCCAGCATCCGCGGGGGGTTCGATGAGCAGTTCTTC
- | few | TRBJ2-1 | TRBV4-1 | CASSPVRGNNEQFF | TGCGCCAGCAGCCCTGTTCGGGGAAACAATGAGCAGTTCTTC
TRBD2 | - | TRBJ2-1 | TRBV6-1 | CASIGTSGGIDEQFF | TGTGCCAGCATCGGGACTAGCGGGGGGATCGATGAGCAGTTCTTC
TRBD1 | few | TRBJ1-4 | TRBV5-1 | CASSLLPGTAYEKLFF | TGCGCCAGCAGCTTGCTCCCCGGGACAGCTTACGAAAAACTGTTTTTT
- | many | TRBJ2-1 | TRBV3-1 | CASSLVVGNEQFF | TGTGCCAGCAGCCTGGTGGTAGGGAATGAGCAGTTCTTC
TRBD2 | - | TRBJ2-2 | TRBV6-2/TRBV6-3 | CASSYSREGLFF | TGTGCCAGCAGTTACTCACGGGAGGGACTGTTTTTT
TRBD1 | - | TRBJ2-1 | TRBV20-1 | CSARGPRDSLTYNEQFF | TGCAGTGCTAGAGGACCAAGGGACAGTCTAACCTACAATGAGCAGTTCTTC
- | few | TRBJ1-2 | TRBV27 | CASSLSSRISGVYGYTF | TGTGCCAGCAGTTTATCGTCCCGAATTTCAGGGGTTTACGGCTACACCTTC
- | few | TRBJ2-5 | TRBV3-1 | CASSLGMGGSSTETQYF | TGTGCCAGCAGCCTCGGAATGGGTGGTTCTAGCACGGAGACCCAGTACTTC
- | many | TRBJ1-5 | TRBV12-3/TRBV12-4 | CASRGGGEDQPQHF | TGTGCCAGCAGGGGCGGGGGAGAGGATCAGCCCCAGCATTTT
- | - | TRBJ2-1 | TRBV10-3 | CAITPGQGMYNEQFF | TGTGCCATCACCCCGGGGCAGGGGATGTACAATGAGCAGTTCTTC
- | many | TRBJ1-1 | TRBV7-9 | CASSSRGANTEAFF | TGTGCCAGCAGCTCCCGCGGAGCGAACACTGAAGCTTTCTTT
- | many | TRBJ1-1 | TRBV18 | CASSLQGLDTEAFF | TGTGCCAGCTCACTTCAGGGGCTGGACACTGAAGCTTTCTTT
TRBD1 | many | TRBJ1-1 | TRBV3-1 | CASSPALTGSTEAFF | TGTGCCAGCAGCCCAGCCTTGACAGGGAGCACTGAAGCTTTCTTT
TRBD1 | - | TRBJ1-5 | TRBV7-9 | CASSLAQGGNQPQHF | TGTGCCAGCAGCTTAGCGCAGGGGGGTAATCAGCCCCAGCATTTT
- | - | TRBJ2-3 | TRBV2 | CASSDPGASTDTQYF | TGTGCCAGCAGTGATCCGGGGGCTAGCACAGATACGCAGTATTTT
TRBD1 | - | TRBJ1-1 | TRBV6-1 | CASRADRQNTEAFF | TGTGCCAGCAGAGCGGACAGGCAAAACACTGAAGCTTTCTTT
- | - | TRBJ1-5 | TRBV7-9 | CASSIGSGTHDNQPQHF | TGTGCCAGCAGTATAGGATCCGGGACACACGATAATCAGCCCCAGCATTTT
- | - | TRBJ2-7 | TRBV20-1 | CSASSGITYAQYF | TGCAGTGCTTCCTCCGGGATTACCTACGCGCAGTACTTC
- | few | TRBJ2-2 | TRBV27 | CATQPFPGGLANTGELFF | TGTGCCACGCAACCTTTCCCGGGGGGCCTCGCGAACACCGGGGAGCTGTTTTTT
- | many | TRBJ2-7 | TRBV7-8 | CASSLDRLRYEQYF | TGTGCCAGCAGCTTAGACCGACTACGGTACGAGCAGTACTTC
- | many | TRBJ1-1 | TRBV6-2/TRBV6-3 | CATPPLIGHLNTEAFF | TGTGCCACCCCACCCCTGATCGGACATCTGAACACTGAAGCTTTCTTT
- | - | TRBJ1-6 | TRBV15 | CATSWRGRGESPLHF | TGTGCCACCAGCTGGAGGGGAAGAGGAGAATCACCCCTCCACTTT
- | many | TRBJ1-1 | TRBV12-3/TRBV12-4 | CASSLGSGANTEAFF | TGTGCCAGCAGTTTAGGGTCAGGGGCGAACACTGAAGCTTTCTTT
TRBD2 | - | TRBJ2-1 | TRBV27 | CASSPTTSGGRREQFF | TGTGCCAGCAGCCCTACGACTAGCGGGGGGCGGAGGGAGCAGTTCTTC
TRBD1 | many | TRBJ2-6 | TRBV5-1 | CASSATGGISGANVLTF | TGCGCCAGCAGCGCCACAGGGGGCATCTCTGGGGCCAACGTCCTGACTTTC
- | - | TRBJ1-5 | TRBV5-1 | CASSLEGLGYSNQPQHF | TGCGCCAGCAGCTTGGAAGGCTTGGGGTACAGCAATCAGCCCCAGCATTTT
- | many | TRBJ1-1 | TRBV29-1 | CSVLDGVGTEAFF | TGCAGCGTCCTAGACGGGGTGGGCACTGAAGCTTTCTTT
- | few | TRBJ1-2 | TRBV3-1 | CASSQANRDLYGYTF | TGTGCCAGCAGCCAGGCTAACAGGGACCTCTATGGCTACACCTTC
TRBD1 | few | TRBJ1-3 | TRBV3-1 | CASSDPRGRSSGNTIYF | TGTGCCAGCAGCGACCCCAGGGGGCGGTCGTCTGGAAACACCATATATTTT
TRBD1 | few | TRBJ2-2 | TRBV5-1 | CASRTDRGTTGELFF | TGCGCCAGCAGAACGGACAGGGGGACGACCGGGGAGCTGTTTTTT
- | few | TRBJ2-5 | TRBV10-2 | CASSLTRGGLETQYF | TGCGCCAGCAGTTTGACGAGGGGGGGCCTTGAGACCCAGTACTTC
TRBD2 | - | TRBJ2-3 | TRBV3-1 | CASSPGLAGDSTDTQYF | TGTGCCAGCAGCCCGGGACTAGCGGGGGACTCCACAGATACGCAGTATTTT
- | many | TRBJ1-3 | TRBV3-1 | CASSQDGRSGNTIYF | TGTGCCAGCAGCCAAGATGGGAGGTCTGGAAACACCATATATTTT
- | - | TRBJ1-3 | TRBV15 | CATSRGWRSSGNTIYF | TGTGCCACCAGCAGAGGGTGGCGGAGCTCTGGAAACACCATATATTTT
TRBD2 | - | TRBJ2-3 | TRBV20-1 | CSARLAGGPDTQYF | TGCAGTGCTAGACTAGCGGGGGGGCCAGATACGCAGTATTTT
TRBD2 | many | TRBJ2-7 | TRBV3-1 | CASSPTSGVYEQYF | TGTGCCAGCAGTCCGACTAGCGGGGTCTACGAGCAGTACTTC
- | many | TRBJ1-5 | TRBV30 | CAWRGESNQPQHF | TGTGCCTGGAGGGGGGAGTCTAATCAGCCCCAGCATTTT
- | few | TRBJ1-2 | TRBV30 | CAWTGFYGYTF | TGTGCCTGGACAGGGTTCTATGGCTACACCTTC
- | many | TRBJ2-7 | TRBV7-9 | CASSLLLGTATYEQYF | TGTGCCAGCAGCTTACTCCTAGGGACCGCTACCTACGAGCAGTACTTC
- | many | TRBJ2-1 | TRBV7-9 | CASSPPAANEQFF | TGTGCCAGCAGCCCCCCGGCAGCCAATGAGCAGTTCTTC
- | few | TRBJ2-2 | TRBV24-1 | CATSESTGELFF | TGTGCCACCAGTGAGAGCACCGGGGAGCTGTTTTTT
- | - | TRBJ2-3 | TRBV20-1 | CSAPTPLEVDTQYF | TGCAGTGCCCCGACCCCGCTTGAAGTAGATACGCAGTATTTT
TRBD2 | once | TRBJ2-1 | TRBV24-1 | CATSDFLAGGPDEQFF | TGTGCCACCAGTGATTTTCTCGCGGGGGGGCCGGATGAGCAGTTCTTC
- | few | TRBJ2-7 | TRBV27 | CASTDIDSYEQYF | TGTGCCAGCACCGACATAGACTCCTACGAGCAGTACTTC
TRBD1 | few | TRBJ1-1 | TRBV29-1 | CSVERGQSEVNTEAFF | TGCAGCGTTGAGAGGGGACAGTCGGAGGTGAACACTGAAGCTTTCTTT
- | many | TRBJ2-3 | TRBV5-1 | CASSTIPGDADTQYF | TGCGCCAGCAGCACCATCCCAGGGGACGCAGATACGCAGTATTTT
- | - | TRBJ1-5 | TRBV6-1 | CASSLRTVNQPQHF | TGTGCCAGCAGTCTCCGCACAGTCAATCAGCCCCAGCATTTT
- | - | TRBJ2-6 | TRBV27 | CASQTGFAGANVLTF | TGTGCCAGCCAGACAGGTTTTGCGGGGGCCAACGTCCTGACTTTC
- | - | TRBJ1-4 | TRBV9 | CASSVGQRNEKLFF | TGTGCCAGCAGCGTTGGACAGCGAAATGAAAAACTGTTTTTT